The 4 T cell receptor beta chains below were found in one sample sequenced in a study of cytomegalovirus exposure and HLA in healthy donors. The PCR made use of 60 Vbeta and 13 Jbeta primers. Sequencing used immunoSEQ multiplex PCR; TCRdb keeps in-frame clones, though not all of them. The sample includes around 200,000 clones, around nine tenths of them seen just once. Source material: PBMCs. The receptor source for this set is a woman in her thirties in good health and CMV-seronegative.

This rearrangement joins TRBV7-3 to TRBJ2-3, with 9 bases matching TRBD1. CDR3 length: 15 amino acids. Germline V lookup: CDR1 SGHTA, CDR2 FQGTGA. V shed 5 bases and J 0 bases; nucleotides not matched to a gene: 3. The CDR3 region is CASSTGTGSTDTQYF. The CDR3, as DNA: TGTGCCAGCAGCACCGGGACAGGGAGCACAGATACGCAGTATTTT.

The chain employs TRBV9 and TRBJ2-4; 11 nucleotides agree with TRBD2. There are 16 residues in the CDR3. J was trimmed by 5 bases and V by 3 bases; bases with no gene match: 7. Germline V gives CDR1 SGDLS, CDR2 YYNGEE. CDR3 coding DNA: TGTGCCAGCAGCGCCCGACTAGCGGGGACTGAAAACATTCAGTACTTC. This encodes CASSARLAGTENIQYF.

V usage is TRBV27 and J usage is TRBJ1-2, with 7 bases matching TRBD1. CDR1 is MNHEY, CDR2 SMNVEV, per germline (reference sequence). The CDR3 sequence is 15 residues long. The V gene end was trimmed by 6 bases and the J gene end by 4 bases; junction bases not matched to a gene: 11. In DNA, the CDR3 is TGTGCCAGCAGCCCCCGGGACAGTCAGATCTATGGCTACACCTTC. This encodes CASSPRDSQIYGYTF.

CDR3 sequence reads: CASSLVPGGLKTQYF. The CDR3 bases are TGTGCCAGCAGCTTAGTTCCGGGGGGGCTCAAGACCCAGTACTTC. The V gene is TRBV11-2, the J gene TRBJ2-5; 8 positions agree with TRBD2. This CDR3 has 15 amino acids. J was trimmed by 6 bases and V by 1 base; bases with no gene match: 7. Germline V gene data show CDR1 as SGHAT and CDR2 as FQNNGV.